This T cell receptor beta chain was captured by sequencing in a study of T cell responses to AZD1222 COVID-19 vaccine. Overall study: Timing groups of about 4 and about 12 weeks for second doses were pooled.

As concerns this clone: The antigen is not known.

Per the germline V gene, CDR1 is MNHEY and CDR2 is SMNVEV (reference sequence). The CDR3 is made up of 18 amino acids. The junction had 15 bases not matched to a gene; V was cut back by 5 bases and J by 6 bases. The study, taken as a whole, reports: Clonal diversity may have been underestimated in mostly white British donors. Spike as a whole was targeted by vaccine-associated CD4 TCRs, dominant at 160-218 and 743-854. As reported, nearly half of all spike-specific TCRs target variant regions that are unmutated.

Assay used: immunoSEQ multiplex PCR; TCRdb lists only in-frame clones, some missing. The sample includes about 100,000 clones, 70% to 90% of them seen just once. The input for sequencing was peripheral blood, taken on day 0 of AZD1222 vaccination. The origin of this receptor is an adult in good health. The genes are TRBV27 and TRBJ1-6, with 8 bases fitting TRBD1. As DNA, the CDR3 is TGTGCCAGCAGTCCTCTAAAGGGACAGGACCAACGTAATTCACCCCTCCACTTT. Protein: CASSPLKGQDQRNSPLHF.